The source of this T cell receptor (beta chain) is a study of cytomegalovirus exposure and HLA in healthy donors. Study results and limitations: A few CMV-associated chains proved CMV antigen-specific in vitro. Presence/absence analyses took donor sequencing depth as roughly uniform. Reportedly, TCR beta sequences accurately predicted HLA-A and HLA-B alleles in most subjects.

The study ran its PCR with 60 Vbeta and 13 Jbeta primers. Here immunoSEQ multiplex PCR was the method, and the copy in TCRdb shows in-frame clones only, minus some. The sample records some 50,000 clones, about 70% being singletons. Participants comprised healthy donors of bone marrow. Turning to this clone: Its antigen is as yet unknown.

This CDR3 region has 14 residues. Trimming pared 0 bases from V and 4 bases from J, leaving 8 bases between. Germline CDR1 and CDR2: SGDLS and YYNGEE. This TCR was recovered from a woman in her forties or fifties in good health and CMV-seropositive. J is TRBJ1-5 and V is TRBV9; D might be TRBD1 (6 bases). The sequenced sample consisted of PBMCs. As DNA, the CDR3 is TGTGCCAGCAGCGTAGGGGACACAAATCAGCCCCAGCATTTT. This translates into CASSVGDTNQPQHF.